This T cell receptor beta chain comes out of a study of shared clonotypes between healthy human individuals. On the study more broadly: The donors, a couple of women and three men, were aged 18 to 49.

CDR3 length: 15 amino acids. Germline V gives CDR1 SGHTA, CDR2 FQGNSA. V was pared by 4 bases and J by 2 bases, with 13 bases between. Unsorted PBMC replicate PCRs drew on about 290 ng DNA, representing approximately 31,000 T cell genomes. Using ten immunoSEQ deep assay plates, investigators sequenced unsorted PBMC DNA. Only in-frame clones appear in the TCRdb table, and some are missing; sequencing was by immunoSEQ multiplex PCR. The table shows 450,000 to 600,000 clones, with approximately 79% occurring only once. Sequencing was done on a sample of PBMCs. The V and J genes are TRBV7-2 and TRBJ2-3; D is perhaps TRBD1 or TRBD2 (5 bases each). This receptor was identified in a middle-aged woman in good health. Some clones in this sample may be carry-over from other donors' samples. CDR3 residues: CASSYSLGTTDTQYF. In DNA, the CDR3 is TGTGCCAGCAGCTATTCACTAGGGACCACAGATACGCAGTATTTT.